A single sample gave rise to the 26 T cell receptor beta chains below, sequenced in a study of T cell responses to AZD1222 COVID-19 vaccine (dated by TCRdb to about 2021). The library was built by means of the immunoSEQ multiplex PCR assay. Imported from immuneACCESS, the table was reduced by TCRdb to in-frame sequences with V and J called. These copies leave out some clones; in studies compared against another copy, an unresolved V gene accounts for under half, and the cause of the remainder is not known. The sample table shows around 100,000 clones, and approximately 90% are seen once. Of the sample, about 1.8% falls within the top ten clones. The time point tag for this specimen amounts to: baseline before first vaccination. Here the sequenced sample was peripheral blood, taken on day 0 of AZD1222 vaccination. The origin of the receptors is an adult in good health.

The chain carries TRBV6-2 or TRBV6-3 and TRBJ2-7; D gene ambiguous. Germline assignment: CDR1 MNHEY and CDR2 SVGEGT. Trimming removed 4 bases from V and 1 base from J, with 17 bases in between. The CDR3 sequence is 16 residues long. The chain's CDR3 is CASSSVLVVGSYEQYF. CDR3 coding DNA: TGTGCCAGCAGTTCAGTATTGGTGGTGGGTTCCTACGAGCAGTACTTC.

V usage is TRBV20-1 and J usage is TRBJ2-1, with D perhaps given as TRBD1 or TRBD2 (5 bases each). The CDR3 totals 17 residues. CDR1 and CDR2 (germline): DFQATT, SNEGSKA (reference sequence). V lost 3 bases to trimming and J lost 0 bases, with 18 bases between them. This CDR3 reads CSASMGRLHSSYNEQFF. For the CDR3, the DNA is TGCAGTGCTAGTATGGGACGACTTCACTCCTCCTACAATGAGCAGTTCTTC.

This clone was counted once. This chain joins TRBV28 and TRBJ2-6; D not resolved. Trimming stripped 5 bases from V and 0 bases from J, with 8 bases between. Germline CDR1 and CDR2: MDHEN and SYDVKM. The CDR3 totals 15 residues. This chain's CDR3 is CASSATTSGANVLTF. The CDR3 DNA sequence: TGTGCCAGCAGTGCAACCACCTCTGGGGCCAACGTCCTGACTTTC.

The chain has TRBV9 and TRBJ1-2, with 7 bases fitting TRBD1. Germline V gene sequence: CDR1 SGDLS, CDR2 YYNGEE. There are 15 residues in the CDR3. V lost 5 bases and J lost 3; bases outside the gene matches: 10. The chain's CDR3 is CASSQTPGTDYGYTF. In DNA, the CDR3 is TGTGCCAGCAGTCAAACACCAGGGACAGACTATGGCTACACCTTC.

The chain recombines TRBV3-1 (or the pseudogene TRBV3-2) with TRBJ2-5, with D uncertain. Germline CDR1 is LGHDT and CDR2 is YNNKEL (reference sequence). The germline V and J ends were trimmed by 0 bases and 6 bases, with 8 bases remaining between them. The CDR3 loop spans 13 amino acids. The CDR3 nucleotides read TGTGCCAGCAGCCAAGACCCCTCGAAGACCCAGTACTTC. It yields the protein CASSQDPSKTQYF.

The genes are TRBV11-1 and TRBJ2-7; 9 bases align to TRBD2. Germline-derived CDR1 and CDR2 are SGHAT and FQDESV (reference sequence). The CDR3 has 15 amino acids. V was pared by 3 bases and J by 0 bases, with 3 bases of the junction left unmatched. CDR3 sequence (DNA): TGTGCCAGCAGCTTTGATAGCGGGAGCTCCTACGAGCAGTACTTC. This gives the protein CASSFDSGSSYEQYF.

The CDR3 reads CASSYIKDRDGYTF. In nucleotides, the CDR3 is TGTGCCAGCAGTTACATCAAGGACCGGGATGGCTACACCTTC. This chain uses TRBV6-6 with TRBJ1-2, with unresolved D. Trimming shortened V by 2 bases and J by 6 bases, and 13 bases separated the two germline ends. The CDR3 consists of 14 residues. CDR1 MNHNY and CDR2 SVGAGI come from the germline V gene (reference sequence).

The chain joins TRBV7-9 to TRBJ2-1; the D is unclear. This CDR3 is 14 amino acids long. The germline V gene has CDR1 SEHNR and CDR2 FQNEAQ (reference sequence). V shed 1 base and J shed 7 bases, with 11 bases lying between them. In DNA form, the CDR3 reads TGTGCCAGCAGCTTAGGCAGACCAATTAATGAGCAGTTCTTC. As protein: CASSLGRPINEQFF.

The chain recombines TRBV11-2 with TRBJ1-2; D is undetermined. V was pared by 1 base and J by 4 bases, with 13 bases between. The CDR3 totals 15 residues. Germline V lookup: CDR1 SGHAT, CDR2 FQNNGV. CDR3: CASSLGPKEIYGYTF. In nucleotides, the CDR3 is TGTGCCAGCAGCTTAGGCCCGAAGGAGATCTATGGCTACACCTTC.

This rearrangement joins TRBV2 to TRBJ1-2, with 8 bases identical to TRBD1. This CDR3 is built from 14 residues. Germline CDR1 is SNHLY and CDR2 is FYNNEI. V dropped 6 bases and J dropped 2; count of bases not matched to a gene: 5. The CDR3 loop is CASRPRTGNYGYTF. DNA of the CDR3: TGTGCCAGCAGGCCCCGGACAGGGAACTATGGCTACACCTTC.

The chain links TRBV6-2 or TRBV6-3 to TRBJ2-5, with TRBD2 matching 11 bases. Germline lookup yields CDR1 MNHEY and CDR2 SVGEGT. V was pared by 4 bases and J by 2 bases, with 12 bases of the junction left unmatched. The CDR3 totals 18 residues. CDR3 coding DNA: TGTGCCAGCAGTTCAAACCTTGGGGGACTAGCGGTACAAGAGACCCAGTACTTC. Translated, it gives CASSSNLGGLAVQETQYF.

This chain connects TRBV5-1 to TRBJ2-7; possible D gene TRBD2, 5 bases. CDR1 is SGHRS and CDR2 is YFSETQ in the germline V gene. This CDR3 region has 16 residues. V dropped 1 base and J dropped 3 bases, with 17 bases sitting between them. The CDR3 spells CASSLLAGERNYEQYF. For the CDR3, the DNA is TGCGCCAGCAGCTTGTTGGCCGGGGAGCGGAACTACGAGCAGTACTTC.

This sequence joins TRBV27 and TRBJ2-4, with a weak D call TRBD2 (6 bases). Germline lookup yields CDR1 MNHEY and CDR2 SMNVEV (reference sequence). V was pared by 5 bases and J by 4 bases, with 18 bases between. There are 16 residues in the CDR3. The CDR3 DNA reads TGTGCCAGCAGTCCCTATCACCGGGAGAGTAAAAACATTCAGTACTTC. This gives the protein CASSPYHRESKNIQYF.

This clone was seen only once. V and J are TRBV19 and TRBJ2-7; either TRBD1 or TRBD2 may fit D (6 bases each). The CDR3 consists of 15 residues. Trimming took off 3 bases at V and 1 base at J, with 13 bases between the two ends. In germline, CDR1 is LNHDA, CDR2 SQIVND (reference sequence). CDR3 in DNA: TGTGCCAGTAGTATTTTCTCGGGGGCGTCCTACGAGCAGTACTTC. Protein sequence: CASSIFSGASYEQYF.

The V and J genes are TRBV7-8 and TRBJ2-1; D ambiguous. This CDR3 is 13 amino acids long. V lost 7 bases to trimming and J lost 3 bases, with 10 bases between them. Germline CDR1 is SGHVS and CDR2 is FQNEAQ. CDR3 in DNA: TGTGCCAGCACCGGCAGAGTCTACAATGAGCAGTTCTTC. It encodes CASTGRVYNEQFF. Combining the CDR3 with reference TRBV7-8 and TRBJ2-1 gives the whole variable domain GAGVSQSPRYKVAKRGQDVALRCDPISGHVSLFWYQQALGQGPEFLTYFQNEAQLDKSGLPSDRFFAERPEGSVSTLKIQRTQQEDSAVYLCASTGRVYNEQFFGPGTRLTVL.

V usage is TRBV30 and J usage is TRBJ1-3, with unresolved D. Trimming took off 3 bases at V and 0 bases at J, with 6 bases between the two ends. This CDR3 contains 13 residues. CDR1 is GTSNPN, CDR2 SVGIG, per germline (reference sequence). The CDR3 loop reads CAWRQFSGNTIYF. In DNA form, the CDR3 reads TGTGCCTGGAGACAGTTCTCTGGAAACACCATATATTTT.

V gene TRBV6-5 combines with J gene TRBJ2-7, with D hard to call. The CDR3 extends over 15 amino acids. Between the trimmed V and J ends, which lost 4 bases and 3 bases, there was a span of 16 bases. The V gene's germline CDR1 is MNHEY and CDR2 SVGAGI. The CDR3, as DNA: TGTGCCAGCAGTTCCCTAGGCCAGGCAAACTACGAGCAGTACTTC. It codes for CASSSLGQANYEQYF.

This chain connects TRBV2 to TRBJ1-1; D is ambiguous. With 6 bases removed from V and 4 bases from J, the gap between germline ends came to 15 bases. This CDR3 comprises 14 residues. Germline assignment: CDR1 SNHLY and CDR2 FYNNEI. CDR3 sequence (DNA): TGTGCCAGCAGGGTTAATTGGTCCGCCACTGAAGCTTTCTTT. Translation gives CASRVNWSATEAFF.

The chain uses TRBV6-5 and TRBJ1-3, with D unclear. Germline V CDR1 and CDR2: MNHEY, SVGAGI. Trimming removed 0 bases at V and 4 bases at J, with 10 bases between. CDR3 length: 15 residues. The CDR3: CASSYSTLRGNTIYF. The CDR3 DNA reads as TGTGCCAGCAGTTACTCGACCCTGCGAGGAAACACCATATATTTT.

The chain employs TRBV4-1 and TRBJ2-1, with a tentative D call TRBD2 (6 bases). V lost 0 bases and J lost 0, with 9 bases in between. Germline lookup yields CDR1 MGHRA and CDR2 YSYEKL. The CDR3 extends over 16 amino acids. CDR3 nucleotide sequence: TGCGCCAGCAGCCAAGACTACGGGAGCTCCTACAATGAGCAGTTCTTC. Its translation: CASSQDYGSSYNEQFF.

The chain recombines TRBV9 with TRBJ1-6; a possible D gene is TRBD1 (5 bases). The CDR3 is 16 residues long. V was trimmed by 3 bases and J by 2 bases, leaving 12 bases between them. Germline V gene lookup returns CDR1 SGDLS and CDR2 YYNGEE. As DNA, the CDR3 is TGTGCCAGCAGCGCGGGGGAAATCGCCTATAATTCACCCCTCCACTTT. As protein: CASSAGEIAYNSPLHF.

The chain links TRBV19 to TRBJ1-1, with D possibly matching TRBD1 (5 bases). Trimming pared 10 bases from V and 3 bases from J, leaving 15 bases between. Germline lookup yields CDR1 LNHDA and CDR2 SQIVND (reference sequence). The CDR3 has 13 residues. The CDR3 spells CATSTGGYTEAFF. CDR3 nucleotides: TGTGCCACCTCCACCGGGGGTTACACTGAAGCTTTCTTT.

The genes are TRBV12-3 or TRBV12-4 and TRBJ2-1, with 7 bases identical to TRBD2. This CDR3 contains 13 residues. The V and J ends lost 3 bases and 5 bases, in that order; junction bases with no gene match: 1. DNA for the CDR3: TGTGCCAGCAGTTTGGGGGGGGACAATGAGCAGTTCTTC. Amino acids: CASSLGGDNEQFF.

The chain is built from TRBV29-1 and TRBJ2-1; D might be TRBD1 (5 bases). Germline CDR1 reads SQVTM; CDR2 reads ANQGSEA. Trimming cost V 3 bases and J 0 bases, with 9 bases left between them. The CDR3 has 14 amino acids. The chain's CDR3 is CSVEGHLSYNEQFF. The CDR3 DNA reads TGCAGCGTTGAGGGGCACCTCTCCTACAATGAGCAGTTCTTC.

This chain connects TRBV9 to TRBJ2-7; the match to TRBD2 covers 11 bases. Germline-derived CDR1 and CDR2 are SGDLS and YYNGEE. CDR3 size: 16 residues. Trimming removed 2 bases from V and 1 base from J; junction bases left unmatched: 5. In nucleotides, the CDR3 is TGTGCCAGCAGCGTCCCGGGACTAGCGGTTTCCTACGAGCAGTACTTC. Protein product: CASSVPGLAVSYEQYF.

This clone was seen once. The chain is built from TRBV1 and TRBJ2-3; TRBD2, as called in the table, went unchecked against the DNA. TRBV1 is annotated as a pseudogene. The length of the CDR3 is 19 residues. Here the CDR3 DNA reads TGCACCAGCAGCGCCCCGGGACTCGAACTAGCGGGAGGGCCAGATACGCAGTATTTT. Amino acids: CTSSAPGLELAGGPDTQYF.